This TCR beta chain is drawn from a study of T-cell reconstitution after alpha-beta-depleted transplantation in children. Construction of the TCRbeta library involved unique molecular identifiers. TCRdb passed the PCR reads through MiXCR, listing each CDR3 protein once. The data show about 600,000 distinct CDR3 sequences, over 10% seen once. The study, taken as a whole, reports: Diversity of TCRbeta at day 60 was high in some patients, arising from surviving recipient T cells and thymic progenitors. Newly produced T cells mostly accounted for T-cell counts and diversity one year post-transplant. Several hundred expanded graft clones reportedly supplied alpha-beta T cells about two months after transplant.

On this clonotype: The target antigen is unknown.

There are 16 residues in the CDR3. The junction had 5 bases not matched to a gene; V was cut back by 2 bases and J by 3 bases. The germline V gene has CDR1 DFQATT and CDR2 SNEGSKA (reference sequence). This sequence originates from a male patient aged 10-17 years who had a stem cell transplant for acute myeloid leukemia, so the T cells may come from the graft donor. The sample was PBMCs, mostly from graft donor cells, taken 360 days after TCRalphabeta/CD19-depleted stem cell transplant. The chain joins TRBV20-1 to TRBJ2-5; 14 bases fit TRBD2. CDR3 bases: TGCAGTGCTAGAACCAGACTAGCGGGAGGGAAAGAGACCCAGTACTTC. It codes for CSARTRLAGGKETQYF.